This T cell receptor (beta chain) was found in a study of cytomegalovirus exposure and HLA in healthy donors. Overall study results and limits: Altogether, about 160 TCR beta chains were recorded as cytomegalovirus-associated. Three chains linked to CMV were shown in vitro to be specific for CMV antigens. A later analysis found first-cohort TCR clusters tended to co-occur in the 120 validation repertoires.

Clones were read by immunoSEQ multiplex PCR, and TCRdb kept only the in-frame ones, dropping some. Of roughly 300,000 clones in the sample, 75% to 90% are singletons; the top ten hold about 0.8%. Donors were drawn from the approximately 130-subject validation cohort, separate from the roughly 700-subject first cohort. Comments on this clone: What it recognizes is unknown.

J lost 2 bases, V lost 0 bases, and 8 bases had no gene match. Germline CDR1 and CDR2: LNHDA and SQIVND (reference sequence). The CDR3 has 19 amino acids. This receptor was obtained from a woman aged 18-30 years in good health and CMV-seronegative. The chain carries TRBV19 and TRBJ2-3; 13 nucleotides match TRBD2. Sequenced input: PBMCs. The CDR3 is CASSIDPRGTSGNTDTQYF. The CDR3 DNA reads TGTGCCAGTAGTATAGATCCACGGGGGACTAGCGGGAACACAGATACGCAGTATTTT.